This entry lists 17 T cell receptor beta chains sequenced from one sample in a study of beta chain features in type 1 diabetes. General study findings and limits: In all four CD4+ subsets, TCRB CDR3 length was significantly, moderately reduced in type 1 diabetes.

These receptors' targets are unknown. Expressed TCRB transcripts were sequenced because the entire RNA isolate underwent reverse transcription. The protocol was immunoSEQ multiplex PCR, while the TCRdb copy is restricted to in-frame clones and leaves out a portion. The sample shows some 350,000 clones, about 13% of them seen only once. The sample taken for sequencing was naive CD4+ T cells from blood. Receptors originate from a woman younger than 30 with type 1 diabetes.

The gene calls are TRBV5-1 and TRBJ2-7; 11 bases are a match to TRBD2. This CDR3 contains 14 residues. V was clipped by 4 bases and J by 7 bases; unmatched bases: 7. Germline V gives CDR1 SGHRS, CDR2 YFSETQ. The CDR3 DNA reads TGCGCCAGCAGCCAGACTAGCGGGGCGGGGGAGCAGTACGTC. Protein sequence: CASSQTSGAGEQYV.

In regard to this clone: The same CDR3 arises from other DNA sequences in this sample as well. This chain links TRBV7-2 with TRBJ2-7, with TRBD1 identical over 7 bases. V shed 1 base, J shed 5 bases, and the junction held 2 bases outside the gene matches. CDR1 and CDR2 (germline): SGHTA, FQGNSA. The CDR3 extends over 13 amino acids. The CDR3 DNA reads TGTGCCAGCAGCTTAGACAGGGGTGACGAGCAGTACTTC. It specifies CASSLDRGDEQYF. Supplemented by reference TRBV7-2 and TRBJ2-7, the full variable domain reads GAGVSQSPSNKVTEKGKDVELRCDPISGHTALYWYRQSLGQGLEFLIYFQGNSAPDKSGLPSDRFSAERTGGSVSTLTIQRTQQEDSAVYLCASSLDRGDEQYFGPGTRLTVT.

This clone came up a few times. The CDR3 DNA is TGTGCCACCTCGGGGGAAGCAACTAATGAAAAACTGTTTTTT. Protein sequence: CATSGEATNEKLFF. This chain links TRBV19 with TRBJ1-4; tentative D call: TRBD1 (5 bases). Germline V gives CDR1 LNHDA, CDR2 SQIVND (reference sequence). This CDR3 region has 14 residues. Between the trimmed V and J ends, which lost 10 bases and 0 bases, there was a span of 12 bases.

This clone was picked up a small number of times. The gene calls are TRBV11-2 and TRBJ2-1; 9 bases match TRBD2. The ends lost 2 bases at V and 0 bases at J; junction bases unmatched: 8. The germline V gene encodes CDR1 SGHAT and CDR2 FQNNGV. There are 18 residues in the CDR3. The CDR3 region is CASSLNLAGSVSYNEQFF. Written as DNA, the CDR3 is TGTGCCAGCAGCTTAAATCTAGCGGGAAGCGTCTCCTACAATGAGCAGTTCTTC.

The gene calls are TRBV18 and TRBJ2-7, with 7 positions matching TRBD1. This CDR3 is 15 amino acids long. Germline V gene sequence: CDR1 KGHSH, CDR2 LQKENI. Trimming cost V 4 bases and J 2 bases; bases outside gene matches: 8. CDR3 loop: CASSRNRDRAYEQYV. In DNA form, the CDR3 reads TGTGCCAGCTCACGGAACCGGGACAGAGCCTACGAGCAGTACGTC.

This clone was detected only a few times. The V and J genes are TRBV5-1 and TRBJ2-1; 11 nucleotides line up with TRBD2. The CDR3 runs to 16 residues. Germline assignment: CDR1 SGHRS and CDR2 YFSETQ. The junction had 10 bases not matched to a gene; V was cut back by 2 bases and J by 9 bases. The CDR3 DNA follows: TGCGCCAGCAGCTTCCTAGCGGGAGGACTCTCGGGTGAGCAGTTCTTC. As protein: CASSFLAGGLSGEQFF.

This chain links TRBV11-2 with TRBJ2-7, with 12 nucleotides matching TRBD2. Germline V gene sequence: CDR1 SGHAT, CDR2 FQNNGV. The CDR3 spans 14 residues. Trimming took 5 bases from V and 4 from J; bases not matched to a gene: 3. CDR3 amino acids: CASSLLAGGYEQYV. The CDR3 DNA reads TGTGCCAGCAGCCTACTAGCGGGGGGATACGAGCAGTACGTC.

The chain uses TRBV12-2 and TRBJ2-7; TRBD2 is the table's D call, not checked against the DNA. TRBV12-2 is tagged as a pseudogene. The CDR3 loop spans 18 amino acids. The CDR3 DNA sequence: TGTGCAAGTCGCTTAGTGTCTATTCGGGGGGGAATATCCTACGAGCAGTACGTC. Amino acids: CASRLVSIRGGISYEQYV.

This clone has just a few counts. The chain has TRBV29-1 and TRBJ1-2; 7 nucleotides agree with TRBD1. The germline gives CDR1 SQVTM, CDR2 ANQGSEA. This CDR3 has 14 residues. Germline trimming cut 1 base from V and 5 bases from J; bases unmatched to any gene: 7. CDR3 protein: CSVEVVAGGYGYTF. Here the CDR3 DNA reads TGCAGCGTTGAAGTGGTTGCAGGGGGTTATGGCTACACCTTC.

This clone occurred a few times. The chain is built from TRBV19 and TRBJ2-1; D may be TRBD2 (6 bases). V lost 5 bases and J lost 6, with 14 bases in between. Germline V gene data show CDR1 as LNHDA and CDR2 as SQIVND (reference sequence). The CDR3 is 14 residues long. CDR3 sequence: CASSPGWRGNEQFF. In DNA form, the CDR3 reads TGTGCCAGTAGTCCGGGTTGGAGGGGCAATGAGCAGTTCTTC.

The gene calls are TRBV5-4 and TRBJ2-2, with 7 bases aligning to TRBD2. The germline V gene encodes CDR1 SGHNT and CDR2 YYREEE (reference sequence). The CDR3 length is 15 residues. The V and J ends lost 3 bases and 4 bases, in that order; junction bases with no gene match: 6. CDR3 protein: CASSYGLAATGELFF. In DNA, the CDR3 is TGTGCCAGCAGCTACGGGCTAGCGGCCACCGGGGAGCTGTTTTTT.

This clone has a handful of counts. The chain joins TRBV2 to TRBJ2-7; possibly TRBD1 for D (6 bases). This CDR3 comprises 12 residues. V shed 5 bases and J shed 6 bases, with 11 bases lying between them. The germline V gene has CDR1 SNHLY and CDR2 FYNNEI. CDR3 residues: CASSLTGSEQYF. DNA of the CDR3: TGTGCCAGCAGTCTTACAGGGAGCGAGCAGTACTTC.

The rearrangement uses TRBV29-1 and TRBJ2-2; 9 positions agree with TRBD2. The CDR3 is 14 amino acids. The germline CDR1 and CDR2 sequences are SQVTM and ANQGSEA. After removal of 7 bases from V and 4 bases from J, the junction contained 7 bases not matched to a gene. The CDR3 reads CSAGLAGRTGELFF. CDR3 DNA: TGCAGCGCTGGCCTAGCGGGACGCACCGGGGAGCTGTTTTTT.

This clone was seen only a few times. This chain connects TRBV5-8 to TRBJ2-7, with D tentatively TRBD1 (6 bases). From germline, CDR1 is SGHTS and CDR2 YDEGEE. Trimming took off 0 bases at V and 0 bases at J, with 10 bases between the two ends. This CDR3 spans 15 amino acids. CDR3 sequence reads: CASSLGQASSYEQYF. CDR3 sequence (DNA): TGTGCCAGCAGCTTGGGACAGGCAAGCTCCTACGAGCAGTACTTC.

V and J are TRBV7-9 and TRBJ2-7; 12 positions match TRBD2. Germline-derived CDR1 and CDR2 are SEHNR and FQNEAQ (reference sequence). The CDR3 consists of 17 residues. The V segment lost 1 base and the J segment 0 bases; nucleotides outside the gene matches: 4. The CDR3 coding sequence is TGTGCCAGCAGCTTAGTGCAGACTAGCGGGGGCTCCTACGAGCAGTACTTC. Protein: CASSLVQTSGGSYEQYF.

This chain joins TRBV29-1 and TRBJ1-1; 12 positions agree with TRBD1. The length of the CDR3 is 20 residues. The V gene's germline CDR1 is SQVTM and CDR2 ANQGSEA. J lost 3 bases, V lost 6 bases, and 23 bases had no gene match. The CDR3 DNA reads TGCAGCGTGGCAGTCCAGCTCGGGGGACAGGGGGCAAATGGGTACACTGAAGCTTTCTTT. Amino acid sequence: CSVAVQLGGQGANGYTEAFF.

The V gene is TRBV5-4, the J gene TRBJ2-5; 11 nucleotides agree with TRBD2. J was trimmed by 3 bases and V by 4 bases; bases with no gene match: 5. CDR3 length: 15 residues. CDR1 and CDR2 from the germline V gene are SGHNT and YYREEE (reference sequence). The CDR3 DNA reads TGTGCCAGCAGCCGTACTAGCGGGGGAGAAGAGACCCAGTACTTC. Translated, it gives CASSRTSGGEETQYF. Drawing the rest from reference TRBV5-4 and TRBJ2-5, the complete variable domain is ETGVTQSPTHLIKTRGQQVTLRCSSQSGHNTVSWYQQALGQGPQFIFQYYREEENGRGNFPPRFSGLQFPNYSSELNVNALELDDSALYLCASSRTSGGEETQYFGPGTRLLVL.